A single sample gave rise to the 32 T cell receptor beta chains below, sequenced in a study of CD8+ T cells in alopecia areata. The authors extracted RNA and reverse transcribed it into cDNA as the sequencing template. Measured with immunoSEQ multiplex PCR; TCRdb has only the in-frame clones, and not every one. The sample yields more than 130,000 clones, roughly four fifths seen once. Described treatment: oral pan-JAK inhibitor, 5-10 mg twice daily. The sample was CD8+ T cells sorted from blood, taken at week 4, from a patient treated with tofacitinib. The origin of the receptors is a human donor with alopecia areata.

The V call is TRBV10-2, the J call TRBJ2-5; D gene uncertain. The ends were cut back, 8 bases at V and 0 bases at J, with 10 bases in the middle. Germline lookup yields CDR1 WSHSY and CDR2 SAAADI. The CDR3 loop spans 13 amino acids. The CDR3 nucleotides are TGCGCCAGCGGGGAACGGTACCAAGAGACCCAGTACTTC. Translation: CASGERYQETQYF.

The chain employs TRBV18 and TRBJ2-3; D possibly corresponds to TRBD1 (6 bases). Between the trimmed V and J ends, which lost 3 bases and 6 bases, there was a span of 16 bases. Germline V CDR1 and CDR2: KGHSH, LQKENI. CDR3 length: 15 residues. The CDR3 DNA sequence: TGTGCCAGCTCACCGCCCAGGGCAGGGGCGGATACGCAGTATTTT. Protein sequence: CASSPPRAGADTQYF.

The chain is built from TRBV27 and TRBJ2-1, with D unresolved. V shed 2 bases and J shed 7 bases, with 9 bases lying between them. CDR3 size: 13 residues. Germline-derived CDR1 and CDR2 are MNHEY and SMNVEV (reference sequence). DNA for the CDR3: TGTGCCAGCAGTTTAATATGGGGTAATGAGCAGTTCTTC. Translation gives CASSLIWGNEQFF.

The J gene is TRBJ2-7, the V gene TRBV7-2, with no clear D. CDR1 is SGHTA, CDR2 FQGNSA, per germline. This CDR3 spans 14 amino acids. Trimming stripped 5 bases from V and 0 bases from J, with 11 bases between. This CDR3 reads CASSTNDFSYEQYF. DNA for the CDR3: TGTGCCAGCAGCACCAACGACTTCTCCTACGAGCAGTACTTC.

This clone has just one count. This sequence joins TRBV7-9 and TRBJ2-7; D not certain. Trimming took 7 bases from V and 6 from J, leaving 10 bases between them. The CDR3 covers 11 residues. CDR1 is SEHNR, CDR2 FQNEAQ, per germline (reference sequence). The CDR3 DNA reads as TGTGCCAGCACCCCCCTCTTCGAGCAGTACTTC. This encodes CASTPLFEQYF.

The rearrangement links TRBV7-2 to TRBJ1-5, with D hard to call. The CDR3 has 15 residues. Per the germline V gene, CDR1 is SGHTA and CDR2 is FQGNSA. Trimming shortened V by 5 bases and J by 6 bases, and 17 bases separated the two germline ends. CDR3 sequence reads: CASSPKAGPGQPQHF. In DNA form, the CDR3 reads TGTGCCAGCAGCCCTAAGGCGGGCCCAGGTCAGCCCCAGCATTTT.

There are a few counts of this clone. The CDR3 is CASSQFMSRQQETQYF. The CDR3 DNA follows: TGCGCCAGCAGTCAATTCATGAGTAGACAGCAAGAGACCCAGTACTTC. The chain is built from TRBV23-1 and TRBJ2-5, with D perhaps TRBD1 (5 bases). TRBV23-1 is identified as an open reading frame with a role that is uncertain. This CDR3 region has 16 residues. Trimming took 1 base from V and 2 from J, leaving 14 bases between them.

Written as DNA, the CDR3 is TGTGCCAGCAGTGAGGACAGGGGATTGAATGAGCAGTTCTTC. It specifies CASSEDRGLNEQFF. J is TRBJ2-1 and V is TRBV2; 9 nucleotides agree with TRBD1. Germline CDR1 and CDR2: SNHLY and FYNNEI. The CDR3 extends over 14 amino acids. The V segment lost 3 bases and the J segment 7 bases; nucleotides outside the gene matches: 4.

The chain couples TRBV30 to TRBJ2-1, with D perhaps matching TRBD2 (6 bases). The CDR3 sequence is 13 residues long. The germline V and J ends were trimmed by 2 bases and 8 bases, with 13 bases remaining between them. Germline V gene lookup returns CDR1 GTSNPN and CDR2 SVGIG (reference sequence). The DNA for the CDR3 is TGTGCCTGGAGTCCAGGGACGGGGGATGAGCAGTTCTTC. As protein: CAWSPGTGDEQFF.

Only a few counts were recorded for this clone. The CDR3 sequence is CASSYTESPYEQYF. The CDR3 DNA follows: TGTGCCAGCAGCTACACAGAAAGCCCCTACGAGCAGTACTTC. This rearrangement joins TRBV5-6 to TRBJ2-7; no definite D call. V dropped 3 bases and J dropped 2 bases, with 12 bases sitting between them. The germline gives CDR1 SGHDT, CDR2 YYEEEE. The CDR3 runs 14 residues.

The chain employs TRBV29-1 and TRBJ2-1; weak D call: TRBD2 (6 bases). The CDR3 is made up of 16 amino acids. V was shortened by 3 bases and J by 0 bases, with 15 bases between the two germline ends. The germline V gene has CDR1 SQVTM and CDR2 ANQGSEA. The CDR3 DNA reads as TGCAGCGTTGAGGGACTCCCGGGGAGCTCCTACAATGAGCAGTTCTTC. Protein: CSVEGLPGSSYNEQFF.

The rearrangement links TRBV4-3 to TRBJ1-1; no reliable D call. Germline V lookup: CDR1 LGHNA, CDR2 YSLEER. CDR3 size: 14 residues. V dropped 4 bases and J dropped 7 bases, with 16 bases sitting between them. Here the CDR3 DNA reads TGCGCCAGCAGCCCCTGGGAAACCCCAAGTGAAGCTTTCTTT. Translation gives CASSPWETPSEAFF.

The V call is TRBV5-1, the J call TRBJ2-7, with a possible D match to TRBD2 (6 bases). This CDR3 has 17 residues. Trimming stripped 2 bases from V and 2 bases from J, with 20 bases between. Germline V CDR1 and CDR2: SGHRS, YFSETQ. This CDR3 is CASSFPSASDPTYEQYF. The CDR3 nucleotides read TGCGCCAGCAGCTTTCCGAGTGCTAGCGACCCTACCTACGAGCAGTACTTC. Complete variable domain (other parts from reference TRBV5-1 and TRBJ2-7): KAGVTQTPRYLIKTRGQQVTLSCSPISGHRSVSWYQQTPGQGLQFLFEYFSETQRNKGNFPGRFSGRQFSNSRSEMNVSTLELGDSALYLCASSFPSASDPTYEQYFGPGTRLTVT.

CDR3 nucleotide sequence: TGCAGCGTTGAAGATAATATGGGCTACGAGCAGTACTTC. This sequence encodes CSVEDNMGYEQYF. This rearrangement joins TRBV29-1 to TRBJ2-7; D is undetermined. This CDR3 spans 13 amino acids. Germline V lookup: CDR1 SQVTM, CDR2 ANQGSEA. V dropped 0 bases and J dropped 3 bases, with 9 bases sitting between them.

The rearrangement links TRBV7-6 to TRBJ2-7; D remains ambiguous. Germline-derived CDR1 and CDR2 are SGHVS and FNYEAQ. This CDR3 has 13 residues. V shed 1 base and J shed 2 bases, with 6 bases lying between them. CDR3 protein: CASSLGPPYEQYF. The CDR3 DNA sequence: TGTGCCAGCAGCTTAGGGCCCCCCTACGAGCAGTACTTC.

This clone was seen only a few times. The J gene is TRBJ1-6, the V gene TRBV14; D may be TRBD1 (6 bases). Germline CDR1 reads SGHDN; CDR2 reads FVKESK. The CDR3 length is 15 residues. The ends were cut back, 4 bases at V and 8 bases at J, with 15 bases in the middle. The CDR3 region is CASSPVGGTDSPLHF. The CDR3 coding sequence is TGTGCCAGCAGCCCGGTAGGGGGGACGGATTCACCCCTCCACTTT.

The rearrangement uses TRBV4-1 and TRBJ2-7, with D unresolved. The germline V gene has CDR1 MGHRA and CDR2 YSYEKL. Trimming left V 1 base short and J 0 bases short, with 4 bases between. The length of the CDR3 is 13 residues. The CDR3 nucleotides read TGCGCCAGCAGCCAAGGCAACTCCTACGAGCAGTACTTC. Translation gives CASSQGNSYEQYF.

The CDR3 region has the DNA TGTGCCAGCAGTGACTATCTAACTAGTACTTACAATGAGCAGTTCTTC. Residues: CASSDYLTSTYNEQFF. V gene TRBV6-4 combines with J gene TRBJ2-1; possibly TRBD2 for D (5 bases). V lost 1 base and J 4 bases, leaving 14 bases between the germline ends. The CDR3 is made up of 16 amino acids. Germline V gene sequence: CDR1 MRHNA, CDR2 SNTAGT.

The chain is built from TRBV12-5 and TRBJ2-2; D remains ambiguous. The V end was cut by 8 bases, the J end by 6 bases, with 10 bases between. The CDR3 sequence is 12 residues long. Germline CDR1 LGHNT, CDR2 FRNRAP. The CDR3 reads CASKSASGELFF. CDR3 DNA: TGTGCTAGTAAATCCGCGTCCGGGGAGCTGTTTTTT.

The V call is TRBV27, the J call TRBJ2-7, with D perhaps matching TRBD1 or TRBD2 (5 bases each). V gave up 4 bases and J gave up 2 bases, with 12 bases separating them. CDR3 size: 14 residues. Germline CDR1 is MNHEY and CDR2 is SMNVEV (reference sequence). Here the CDR3 reads CASSSGATPYEQYF. DNA of the CDR3: TGTGCCAGCAGTTCCGGGGCAACACCCTACGAGCAGTACTTC.

The gene calls are TRBV5-1 and TRBJ2-1; 7 bases agree with TRBD1. From germline, CDR1 is SGHRS and CDR2 YFSETQ. The CDR3 extends over 14 amino acids. V shed 4 bases and J 3 bases; nucleotides not matched to a gene: 4. The CDR3 DNA reads as TGCGCCAGCAGCGTAGGGACAGACTACAATGAGCAGTTCTTC. It translates to CASSVGTDYNEQFF.

The V call is TRBV5-6, the J call TRBJ2-3, with TRBD1 matching over 8 bases. Germline V gene lookup returns CDR1 SGHDT and CDR2 YYEEEE. This CDR3 has 15 residues. The ends lost 0 bases at V and 4 bases at J; junction bases unmatched: 4. The DNA for the CDR3 is TGTGCCAGCAGCTTGGGGACAGGGATATCAGATACGCAGTATTTT. This codes for CASSLGTGISDTQYF. The full variable domain, completed using reference TRBV5-6 and TRBJ2-3, is DAGVTQSPTHLIKTRGQQVTLRCSPKSGHDTVSWYQQALGQGPQFIFQYYEEEERQRGNFPDRFSGHQFPNYSSELNVNALLLGDSALYLCASSLGTGISDTQYFGPGTRLTVL.

The rearrangement uses TRBV6-6 and TRBJ1-5, with no clear D. V lost 9 bases to trimming and J lost 3 bases, with 9 bases between them. Germline V lookup: CDR1 MNHNY, CDR2 SVGAGI (reference sequence). This CDR3 contains 12 residues. DNA for the CDR3: TGTGCCAGTGCGGCGGTCAATCAGCCCCAGCATTTT. This sequence encodes CASAAVNQPQHF.

The rearrangement joins TRBV7-8 to TRBJ2-6; D gene uncertain. V dropped 1 base and J dropped 0 bases, with 10 bases sitting between them. This CDR3 has 17 amino acids. The V gene's germline CDR1 is SGHVS and CDR2 FQNEAQ. This CDR3 reads CASSLVARNSGANVLTF. The CDR3 coding sequence is TGTGCCAGCAGCTTAGTAGCCAGAAACTCTGGGGCCAACGTCCTGACTTTC.

This chain links TRBV7-9 with TRBJ2-2, with D unclear. Germline loops: CDR1 SEHNR, CDR2 FQNEAQ (reference sequence). V lost 3 bases and J 4 bases, leaving 6 bases between the germline ends. CDR3 length: 13 amino acids. DNA for the CDR3: TGTGCCAGCAGCTTTCGGAGCACCGGGGAGCTGTTTTTT. Protein product: CASSFRSTGELFF.

In this sample, this clone turned up once. The V gene is TRBV14, the J gene TRBJ2-5; 9 bases align to TRBD1. The CDR3 extends over 16 amino acids. V lost 1 base and J lost 5; bases outside the gene matches: 8. Germline CDR1 is SGHDN and CDR2 is FVKESK. DNA for the CDR3: TGTGCCAGCAGCCAAGGGCCGGGACAGGGCCTGGAGACCCAGTACTTC. Translating it yields CASSQGPGQGLETQYF.

V gene TRBV7-8 combines with J gene TRBJ1-2; D remains unclear. The CDR3 covers 16 residues. Germline CDR1 and CDR2: SGHVS and FQNEAQ. The germline V and J ends were trimmed by 1 base and 0 bases, with 12 bases remaining between them. CDR3 sequence reads: CASSLVRVVANYGYTF. CDR3 nucleotides: TGTGCCAGCAGCTTAGTACGGGTCGTAGCTAACTATGGCTACACCTTC.

The J gene is TRBJ2-7, the V gene TRBV5-6, with TRBD1 matching 7 bases. V trimming: 4 bases; J trimming: 5 bases; junction bases outside the gene matches: 9. CDR1 and CDR2 from the germline V gene are SGHDT and YYEEEE. CDR3 size: 14 residues. For the CDR3, the DNA is TGTGCCAGCAGCCCCACAGGGGTGTCGGACGAGCAGTACTTC. It specifies CASSPTGVSDEQYF.

The chain recombines TRBV25-1 with TRBJ1-2; possible D gene TRBD1, 6 bases. CDR1 and CDR2 from the germline V gene are MGHDK and SYGVNS. The CDR3 covers 14 residues. The V end was cut by 0 bases, the J end by 7 bases, with 12 bases between. The CDR3 loop reads CASSEYGGASGYTF. CDR3 DNA sequence: TGTGCCAGCAGTGAATACGGGGGGGCGAGTGGCTACACCTTC.

The gene calls are TRBV29-1 and TRBJ2-1; perhaps TRBD2 as D (6 bases). CDR3 length: 14 amino acids. Germline V lookup: CDR1 SQVTM, CDR2 ANQGSEA. Trimming pared 7 bases from V and 3 bases from J, leaving 16 bases between. The CDR3 coding sequence is TGCAGCGCGCAGGGACTGTTTCTCTACAATGAGCAGTTCTTC. This translates into CSAQGLFLYNEQFF.

V is TRBV6-5 and J is TRBJ1-3; TRBD1 agrees at 7 bases. This CDR3 region has 16 residues. V lost 3 bases and J lost 4; bases outside the gene matches: 9. Germline assignment: CDR1 MNHEY and CDR2 SVGAGI. CDR3 bases: TGTGCCAGCAGTTATCCAGGGGGAGGTGAAGGAAACACCATATATTTT. Translated, it gives CASSYPGGGEGNTIYF.

The CDR3 sequence: CASSRSPAQTGMEYF. Written as DNA, the CDR3 is TGCGCCAGCAGCCGGAGCCCCGCTCAAACAGGGATGGAGTACTTC. The rearrangement uses TRBV4-1 and TRBJ2-7; possibly TRBD1 for D (6 bases). The CDR3 length is 15 residues. V lost 4 bases and J 11 bases, leaving 24 bases between the germline ends. Germline CDR1 and CDR2: MGHRA and YSYEKL.